The rows below give T cell receptor beta chains drawn from one sample of a study of regulatory T cells in long-lasting Graves disease. TCRdb reprocessed the multiplex PCR reads via MiXCR and lists one record per CDR3 protein. The repertoire includes around 470,000 distinct CDR3 sequences, approximately 15% of them detected once, and roughly 15% sits in the top ten. These data were likewise used in another study, on T cells in Graves' hyperthyroidism and ophthalmopathy.

The sequences come from peripheral blood mononuclear cells (PBMCs), collected at new diagnosis, from a patient treated with antithyroid drugs. All receptors derive from a woman between 50 and 59 years old with Graves disease. CDR3s include the opening cysteine and the closing phenylalanine or tryptophan. Fields, in order: V gene, D gene, J gene, clone size, CDR3 protein, CDR3 DNA. The D gene is left open where the match is weak. Size tells how often a clone was seen (once, few, many) or the class of an expanded clone, and some rows leave it out.

v_call: TRBV27
d_call: TRBD1
j_call: TRBJ2-7
clone_size: many
cdr3_aa: CASSLGTTGTGEMEQYF
cdr3_nt: TGTGCCAGCAGTTTAGGGACCACCGGGACAGGGGAGATGGAGCAGTACTTC

v_call: TRBV4-2
d_call: TRBD2
j_call: TRBJ2-3
clone_size: many
cdr3_aa: CASSPGARESDTQYF
cdr3_nt: TGTGCCAGCAGCCCCGGGGCGCGGGAGTCAGATACGCAGTATTTT

v_call: TRBV7-9
d_call: TRBD2
j_call: TRBJ2-2
clone_size: many
cdr3_aa: CASSSSVLGSSGNTGELFF
cdr3_nt: TGTGCCAGCAGCTCTTCAGTATTGGGGTCTAGCGGGAATACCGGGGAGCTGTTTTTT

v_call: TRBV7-9
d_call: TRBD1
j_call: TRBJ2-3
clone_size: .
cdr3_aa: CASSSETGAVDTQYF
cdr3_nt: TGTGCCAGCAGCTCAGAGACAGGGGCGGTTGATACGCAGTATTTT

v_call: TRBV5-1
d_call: .
j_call: TRBJ1-2
clone_size: many
cdr3_aa: CASSLEMRQGSGYTF
cdr3_nt: TGCGCCAGCAGCTTGGAGATGCGGCAGGGGAGCGGCTACACCTTC

v_call: TRBV5-1
d_call: .
j_call: TRBJ2-3
clone_size: many
cdr3_aa: CASSLAFSSPDTQYF
cdr3_nt: TGCGCCAGCAGCTTGGCCTTTTCTTCCCCAGATACGCAGTATTTT

v_call: TRBV7-8
d_call: .
j_call: TRBJ2-3
clone_size: many
cdr3_aa: CASSLIGDTQYF
cdr3_nt: TGTGCCAGCAGCTTAATAGGAGATACGCAGTATTTT

v_call: TRBV27
d_call: .
j_call: TRBJ2-3
clone_size: few
cdr3_aa: CASSFGVLATDTQYF
cdr3_nt: TGTGCCAGCAGTTTTGGGGTGCTAGCCACAGATACGCAGTATTTT

v_call: TRBV9
d_call: TRBD2
j_call: TRBJ2-7
clone_size: .
cdr3_aa: CASSVNTGGPDEQYF
cdr3_nt: TGTGCCAGCAGCGTAAACACGGGAGGGCCTGACGAGCAGTACTTC

v_call: TRBV11-2
d_call: TRBD1
j_call: TRBJ2-2
clone_size: many
cdr3_aa: CASSPADGQGTRELFF
cdr3_nt: TGTGCCAGCAGCCCCGCCGATGGACAGGGAACCCGGGAGCTGTTTTTT

v_call: TRBV5-4
d_call: .
j_call: TRBJ2-5
clone_size: few
cdr3_aa: CASSLSPGAGSQETQYF
cdr3_nt: TGTGCCAGCAGCTTGAGCCCCGGGGCCGGAAGCCAAGAGACCCAGTACTTC

v_call: TRBV12-3/TRBV12-4
d_call: TRBD1
j_call: TRBJ2-7
clone_size: many
cdr3_aa: CASSTDRESYEQYF
cdr3_nt: TGTGCCAGCAGTACGGACAGGGAGAGCTACGAGCAGTACTTC

v_call: TRBV12-3/TRBV12-4
d_call: .
j_call: TRBJ2-1
clone_size: many
cdr3_aa: CASSSRGWQFF
cdr3_nt: TGTGCCAGCAGTTCCCGTGGCTGGCAGTTCTTC

v_call: TRBV7-9
d_call: .
j_call: TRBJ2-7
clone_size: many
cdr3_aa: CASSFRGDSSYEQYF
cdr3_nt: TGTGCCAGCAGCTTTAGGGGGGACAGCTCCTACGAGCAGTACTTC

v_call: TRBV10-3
d_call: TRBD2
j_call: TRBJ2-1
clone_size: many
cdr3_aa: CAISGKTSDVFDEQFF
cdr3_nt: TGTGCCATCAGTGGTAAGACTAGCGACGTGTTTGATGAGCAGTTCTTC

v_call: TRBV6-1
d_call: .
j_call: TRBJ2-1
clone_size: .
cdr3_aa: CASEGESYNEQFF
cdr3_nt: TGTGCCAGCGAGGGGGAGAGCTACAATGAGCAGTTCTTC

v_call: TRBV19
d_call: .
j_call: TRBJ1-4
clone_size: few
cdr3_aa: CASSISDFYGTNEKLFF
cdr3_nt: TGTGCCAGTAGTATATCCGATTTTTACGGAACTAATGAAAAACTGTTTTTT

v_call: TRBV5-1
d_call: .
j_call: TRBJ2-6
clone_size: .
cdr3_aa: CASSLVVSGVGANVLTF
cdr3_nt: TGCGCCAGCAGCTTGGTCGTTTCGGGGGTTGGGGCCAACGTCCTGACTTTC

v_call: TRBV28
d_call: .
j_call: TRBJ1-1
clone_size: many
cdr3_aa: CASSESLNTEAFF
cdr3_nt: TGTGCCAGTTCGGAGAGTCTGAACACTGAAGCTTTCTTT

v_call: TRBV4-1
d_call: TRBD2
j_call: TRBJ2-3
clone_size: many
cdr3_aa: CASSLTRLAKDTQYF
cdr3_nt: TGCGCCAGCAGCCTAACCAGACTAGCTAAGGATACGCAGTATTTT

v_call: TRBV3-1
d_call: .
j_call: TRBJ1-5
clone_size: many
cdr3_aa: CASSQYGGNNQPQHF
cdr3_nt: TGTGCCAGCAGCCAATATGGGGGTAACAATCAGCCCCAGCATTTT

v_call: TRBV10-3
d_call: TRBD1
j_call: TRBJ1-4
clone_size: few
cdr3_aa: CAISDSTGGTNEKLFF
cdr3_nt: TGTGCCATCAGTGATTCGACAGGGGGAACTAATGAAAAACTGTTTTTT

v_call: TRBV27
d_call: .
j_call: TRBJ1-6
clone_size: many
cdr3_aa: CASSFSAAGGWSPLHF
cdr3_nt: TGTGCCAGCAGTTTCTCGGCCGCCGGAGGATGGTCACCCCTCCACTTT

v_call: TRBV12-3/TRBV12-4
d_call: .
j_call: TRBJ1-1
clone_size: many
cdr3_aa: CASSRGGNTEAFF
cdr3_nt: TGTGCCAGCAGCAGAGGGGGGAACACTGAAGCTTTCTTT